The present TCR beta chain was sequenced within a study of Graves' ophthalmopathy and Graves' hyperthyroidism. For the study at large: No treatment had been given when peripheral blood was collected at initial diagnosis.

This clonotype was seen many times. Certain patients were not enrolled. These were patients with other autoimmune diseases, uncontrolled infections, pregnancy or lactation. The CDR3 has 13 amino acids. Germline V CDR1 and CDR2: MNHEY, SVGEGT. Trimming cost V 6 bases and J 5 bases, with 13 bases left between them. Amplification of the TCR beta CDR3 regions used RNA transcripts (as template). First-round RT-PCR with HTBI primers preceded a second-round multiplex PCR. TCRdb itself ran the multiplex PCR reads through MiXCR, one entry per CDR3 protein. The repertoire holds about 200,000 distinct CDR3 sequences, with 29% as singletons.

The sample was peripheral blood. The chain joins TRBV6-2 or TRBV6-3 to TRBJ1-2; D is undetermined. This clonotype was obtained from a man aged 50 or older with Graves' ophthalmopathy. CDR3 bases: TGTGCCAGCAGGGACGGTCAGGATTATGGCTACACCTTC. It yields the protein CASRDGQDYGYTF.